This paragraph reports one T cell receptor beta chain. Its specificity is unknown. V lost 4 bases to trimming and J lost 7 bases; unmatched junction nucleotides: 7. The length of the CDR3 is 13 residues. CDR1 is MNHEY, CDR2 SVGAGI, per germline. A single record per CDR3 protein comes from TCRdb applying MiXCR to the reads. The profile shows about 890,000 distinct CDR3 sequences, around 30% of them singletons. The sample is drawn from a study of T cell repertoires in cytomegalovirus infection. Overall study context: Signatures in public TCR beta sequences pointed to both CMV infection and matching HLA type.

Broader study findings: Clonotype analysis showed dominance of the ex vivo response by HLA-C-restricted CMV-specific TCR beta clonotypes. Totalled public TCR beta family frequency picked out people who carried CMV plus the relevant HLA.

The chain joins TRBV6-5 to TRBJ2-7, with 7 bases aligning to TRBD1. The receptor's source is a human donor in good health (CMV status not recorded). Some clones in this sample may be carry-over from other donors' samples. The sequenced sample was cultured CD8+ T cells from PBMCs, obtained from culture after CMV antigen stimulation. The CDR3, as DNA: TGTGCCAGCAGTTTAGTAACAGGGGAGGAGCAGTACTTC. This gives the protein CASSLVTGEEQYF.